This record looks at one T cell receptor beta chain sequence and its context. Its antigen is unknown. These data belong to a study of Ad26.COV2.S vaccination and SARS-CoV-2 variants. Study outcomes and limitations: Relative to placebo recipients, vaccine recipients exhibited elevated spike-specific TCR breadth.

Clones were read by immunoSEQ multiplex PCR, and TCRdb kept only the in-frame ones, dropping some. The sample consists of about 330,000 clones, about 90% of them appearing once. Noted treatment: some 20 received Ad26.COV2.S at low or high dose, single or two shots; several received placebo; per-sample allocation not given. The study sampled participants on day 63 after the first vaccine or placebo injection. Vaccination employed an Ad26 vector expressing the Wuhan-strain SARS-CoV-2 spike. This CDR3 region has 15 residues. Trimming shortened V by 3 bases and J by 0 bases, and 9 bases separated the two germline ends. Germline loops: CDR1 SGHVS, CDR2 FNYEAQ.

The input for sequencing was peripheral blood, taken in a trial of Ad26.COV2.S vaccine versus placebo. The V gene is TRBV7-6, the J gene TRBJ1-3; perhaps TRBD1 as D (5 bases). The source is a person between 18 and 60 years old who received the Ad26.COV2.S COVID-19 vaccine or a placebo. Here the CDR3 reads CASSLTAASGNTIYF. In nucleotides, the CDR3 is TGTGCCAGCAGCTTGACAGCTGCCTCTGGAAACACCATATATTTT.